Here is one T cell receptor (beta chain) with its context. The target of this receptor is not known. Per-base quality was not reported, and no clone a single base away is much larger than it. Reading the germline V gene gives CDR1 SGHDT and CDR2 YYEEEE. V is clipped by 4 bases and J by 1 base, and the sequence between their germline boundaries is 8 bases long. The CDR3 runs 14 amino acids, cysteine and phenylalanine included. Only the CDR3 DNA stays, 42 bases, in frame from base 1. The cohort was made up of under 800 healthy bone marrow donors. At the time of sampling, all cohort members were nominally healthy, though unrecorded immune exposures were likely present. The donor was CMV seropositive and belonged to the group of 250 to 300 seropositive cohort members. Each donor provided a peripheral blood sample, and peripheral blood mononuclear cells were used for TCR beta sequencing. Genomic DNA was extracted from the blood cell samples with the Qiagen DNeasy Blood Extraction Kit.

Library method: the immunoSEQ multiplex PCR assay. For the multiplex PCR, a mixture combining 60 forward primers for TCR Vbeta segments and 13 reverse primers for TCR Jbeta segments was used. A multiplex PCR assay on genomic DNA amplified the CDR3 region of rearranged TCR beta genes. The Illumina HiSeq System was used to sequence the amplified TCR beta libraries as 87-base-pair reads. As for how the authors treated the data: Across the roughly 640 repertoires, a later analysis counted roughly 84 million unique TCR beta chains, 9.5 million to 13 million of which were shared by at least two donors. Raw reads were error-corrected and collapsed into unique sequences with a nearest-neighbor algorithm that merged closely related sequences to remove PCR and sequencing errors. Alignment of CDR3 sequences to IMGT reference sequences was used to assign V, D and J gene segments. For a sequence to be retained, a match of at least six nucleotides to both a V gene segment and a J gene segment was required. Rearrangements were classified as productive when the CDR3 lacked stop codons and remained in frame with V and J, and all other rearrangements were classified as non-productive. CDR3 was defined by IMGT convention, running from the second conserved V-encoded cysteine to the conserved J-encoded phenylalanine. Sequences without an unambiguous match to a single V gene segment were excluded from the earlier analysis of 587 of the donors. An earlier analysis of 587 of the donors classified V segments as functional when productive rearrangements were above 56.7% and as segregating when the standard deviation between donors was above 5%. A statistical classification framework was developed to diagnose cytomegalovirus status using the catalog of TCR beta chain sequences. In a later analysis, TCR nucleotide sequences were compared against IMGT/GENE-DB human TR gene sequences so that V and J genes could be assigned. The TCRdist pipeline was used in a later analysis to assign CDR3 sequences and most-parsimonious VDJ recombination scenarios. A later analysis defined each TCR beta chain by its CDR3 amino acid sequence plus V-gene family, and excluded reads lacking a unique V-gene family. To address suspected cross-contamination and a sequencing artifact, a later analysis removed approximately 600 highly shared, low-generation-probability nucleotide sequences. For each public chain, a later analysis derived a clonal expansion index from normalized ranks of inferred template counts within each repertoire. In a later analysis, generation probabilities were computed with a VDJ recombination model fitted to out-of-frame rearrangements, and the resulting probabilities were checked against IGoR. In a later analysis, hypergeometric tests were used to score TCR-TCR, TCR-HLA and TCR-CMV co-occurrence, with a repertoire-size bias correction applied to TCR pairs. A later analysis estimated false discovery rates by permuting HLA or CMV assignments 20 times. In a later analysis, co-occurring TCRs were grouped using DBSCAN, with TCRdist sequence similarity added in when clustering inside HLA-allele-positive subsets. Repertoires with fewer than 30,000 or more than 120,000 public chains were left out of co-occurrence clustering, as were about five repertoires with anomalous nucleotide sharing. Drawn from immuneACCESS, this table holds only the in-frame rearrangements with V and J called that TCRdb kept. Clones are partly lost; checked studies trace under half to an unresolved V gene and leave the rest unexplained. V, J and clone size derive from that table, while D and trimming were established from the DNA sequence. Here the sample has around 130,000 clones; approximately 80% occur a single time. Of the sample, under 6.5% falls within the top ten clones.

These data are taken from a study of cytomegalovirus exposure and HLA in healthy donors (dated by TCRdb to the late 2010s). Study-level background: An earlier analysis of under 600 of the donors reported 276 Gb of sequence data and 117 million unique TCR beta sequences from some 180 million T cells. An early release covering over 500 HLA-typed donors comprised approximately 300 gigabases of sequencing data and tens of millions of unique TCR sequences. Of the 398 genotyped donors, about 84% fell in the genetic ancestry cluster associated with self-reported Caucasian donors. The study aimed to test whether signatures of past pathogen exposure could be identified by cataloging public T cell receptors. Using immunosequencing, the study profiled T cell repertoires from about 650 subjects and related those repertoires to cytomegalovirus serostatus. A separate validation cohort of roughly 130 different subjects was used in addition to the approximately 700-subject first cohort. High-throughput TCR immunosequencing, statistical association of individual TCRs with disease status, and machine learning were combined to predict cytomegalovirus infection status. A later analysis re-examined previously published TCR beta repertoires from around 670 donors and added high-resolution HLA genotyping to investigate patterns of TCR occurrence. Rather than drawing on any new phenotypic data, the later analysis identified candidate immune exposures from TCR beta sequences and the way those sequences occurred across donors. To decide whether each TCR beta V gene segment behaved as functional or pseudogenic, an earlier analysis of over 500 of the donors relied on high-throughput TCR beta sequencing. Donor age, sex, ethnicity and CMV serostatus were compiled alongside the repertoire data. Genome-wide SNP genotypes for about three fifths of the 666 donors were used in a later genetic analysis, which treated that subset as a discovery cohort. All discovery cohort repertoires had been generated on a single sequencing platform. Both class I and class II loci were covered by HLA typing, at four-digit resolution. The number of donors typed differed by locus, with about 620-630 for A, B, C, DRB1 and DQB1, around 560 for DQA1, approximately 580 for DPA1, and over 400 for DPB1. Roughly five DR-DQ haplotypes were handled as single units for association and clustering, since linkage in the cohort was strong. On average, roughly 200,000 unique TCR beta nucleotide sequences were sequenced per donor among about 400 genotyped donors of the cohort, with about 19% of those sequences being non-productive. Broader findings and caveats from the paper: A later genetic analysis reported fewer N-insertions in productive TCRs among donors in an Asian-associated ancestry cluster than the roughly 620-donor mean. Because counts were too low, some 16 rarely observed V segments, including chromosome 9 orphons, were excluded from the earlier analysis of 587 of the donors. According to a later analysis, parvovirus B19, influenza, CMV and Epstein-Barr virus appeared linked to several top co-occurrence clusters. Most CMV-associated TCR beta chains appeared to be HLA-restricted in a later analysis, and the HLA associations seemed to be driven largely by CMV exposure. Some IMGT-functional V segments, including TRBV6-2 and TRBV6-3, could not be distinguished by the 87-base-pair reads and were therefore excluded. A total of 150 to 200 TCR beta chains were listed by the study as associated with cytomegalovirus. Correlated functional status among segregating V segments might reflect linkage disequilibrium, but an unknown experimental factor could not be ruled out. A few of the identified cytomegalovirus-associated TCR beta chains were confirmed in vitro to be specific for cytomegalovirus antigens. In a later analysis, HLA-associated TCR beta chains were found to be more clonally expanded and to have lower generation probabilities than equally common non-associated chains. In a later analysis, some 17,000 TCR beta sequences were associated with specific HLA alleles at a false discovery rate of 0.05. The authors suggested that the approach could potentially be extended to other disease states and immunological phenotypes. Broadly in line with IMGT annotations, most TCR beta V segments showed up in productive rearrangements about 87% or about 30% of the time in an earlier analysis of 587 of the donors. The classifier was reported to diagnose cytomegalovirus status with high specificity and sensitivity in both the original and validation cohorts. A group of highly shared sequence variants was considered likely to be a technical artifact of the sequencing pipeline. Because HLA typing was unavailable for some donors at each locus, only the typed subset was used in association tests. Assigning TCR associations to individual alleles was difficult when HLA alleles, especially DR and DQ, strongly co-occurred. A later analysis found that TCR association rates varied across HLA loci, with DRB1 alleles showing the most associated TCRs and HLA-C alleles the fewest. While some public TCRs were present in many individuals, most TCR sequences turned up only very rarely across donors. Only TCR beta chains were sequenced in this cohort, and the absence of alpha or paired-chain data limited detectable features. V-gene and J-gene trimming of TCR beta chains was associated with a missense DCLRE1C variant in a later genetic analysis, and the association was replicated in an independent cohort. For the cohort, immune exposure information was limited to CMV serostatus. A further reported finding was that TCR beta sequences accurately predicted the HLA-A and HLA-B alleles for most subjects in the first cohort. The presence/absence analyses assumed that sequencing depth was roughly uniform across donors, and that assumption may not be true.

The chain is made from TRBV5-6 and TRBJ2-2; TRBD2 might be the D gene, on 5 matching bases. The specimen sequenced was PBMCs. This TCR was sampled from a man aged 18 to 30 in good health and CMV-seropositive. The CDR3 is CASSPGMNTGELFF. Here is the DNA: TGTGCCAGCAGCCCGGGAATGAACACCGGGGAGCTGTTTTTT.